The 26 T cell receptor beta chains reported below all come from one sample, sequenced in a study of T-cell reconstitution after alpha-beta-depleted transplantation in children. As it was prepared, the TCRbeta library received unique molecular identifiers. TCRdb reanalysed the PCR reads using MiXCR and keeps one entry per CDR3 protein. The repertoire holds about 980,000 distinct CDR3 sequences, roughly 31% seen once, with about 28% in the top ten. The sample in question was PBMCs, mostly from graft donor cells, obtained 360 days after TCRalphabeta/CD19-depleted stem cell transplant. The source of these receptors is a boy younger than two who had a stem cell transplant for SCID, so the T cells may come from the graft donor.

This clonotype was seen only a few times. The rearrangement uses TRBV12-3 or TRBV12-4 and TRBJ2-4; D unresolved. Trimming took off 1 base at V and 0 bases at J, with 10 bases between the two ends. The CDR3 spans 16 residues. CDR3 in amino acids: CASSLGSPLAKNIQYF. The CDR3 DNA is TGTGCCAGCAGTTTAGGGAGCCCGCTAGCCAAAAACATTCAGTACTTC.

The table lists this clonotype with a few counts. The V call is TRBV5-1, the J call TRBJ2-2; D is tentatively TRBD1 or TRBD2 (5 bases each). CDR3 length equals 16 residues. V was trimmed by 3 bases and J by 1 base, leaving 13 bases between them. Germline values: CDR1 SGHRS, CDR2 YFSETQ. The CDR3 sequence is CASSSGASLNTGELFF. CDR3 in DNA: TGCGCCAGCAGCTCCGGGGCTTCCCTGAACACCGGGGAGCTGTTTTTT.

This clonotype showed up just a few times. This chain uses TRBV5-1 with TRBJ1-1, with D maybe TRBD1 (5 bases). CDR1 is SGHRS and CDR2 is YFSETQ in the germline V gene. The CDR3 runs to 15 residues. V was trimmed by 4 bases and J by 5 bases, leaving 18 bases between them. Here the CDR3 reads CASSPQERGRTEAFF. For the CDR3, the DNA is TGCGCCAGCAGCCCCCAGGAAAGGGGAAGGACTGAAGCTTTCTTT.

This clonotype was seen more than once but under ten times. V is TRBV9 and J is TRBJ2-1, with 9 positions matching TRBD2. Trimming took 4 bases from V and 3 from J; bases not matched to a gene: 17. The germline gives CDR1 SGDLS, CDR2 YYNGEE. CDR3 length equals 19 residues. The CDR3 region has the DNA TGTGCCAGCAGCTCAGCCGGTGGTCTTGGCGGGGGGGGCTACAATGAGCAGTTCTTC. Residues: CASSSAGGLGGGGYNEQFF.

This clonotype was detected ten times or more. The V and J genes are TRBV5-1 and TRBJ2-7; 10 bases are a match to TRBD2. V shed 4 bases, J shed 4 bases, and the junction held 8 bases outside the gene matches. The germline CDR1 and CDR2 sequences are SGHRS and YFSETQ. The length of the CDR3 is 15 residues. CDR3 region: CASSPLAGQMYEQYF. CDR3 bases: TGCGCCAGCAGCCCACTAGCGGGACAGATGTACGAGCAGTACTTC.

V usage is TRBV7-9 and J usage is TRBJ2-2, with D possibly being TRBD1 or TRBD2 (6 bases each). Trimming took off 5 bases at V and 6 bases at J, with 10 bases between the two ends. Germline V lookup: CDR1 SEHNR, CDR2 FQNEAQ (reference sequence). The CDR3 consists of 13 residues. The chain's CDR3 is CASSRGPAGELFF. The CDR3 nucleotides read TGTGCCAGCAGCCGGGGGCCGGCCGGGGAGCTGTTTTTT. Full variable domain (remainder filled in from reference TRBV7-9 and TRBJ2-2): DTGVSQNPRHKITKRGQNVTFRCDPISEHNRLYWYRQTLGQGPEFLTYFQNEAQLEKSRLLSDRFSAERPKGSFSTLEIQRTEQGDSAMYLCASSRGPAGELFFGEGSRLTVL.

CDR3 residues: CASRPFLGRPGGELFF. The CDR3 DNA sequence: TGTGCCAGCAGGCCTTTTTTAGGGCGTCCTGGCGGGGAGCTGTTTTTT. The V call is TRBV12-3 or TRBV12-4, the J call TRBJ2-2; no definite D call. The V end was cut by 6 bases, the J end by 7 bases, with 21 bases between. This CDR3 comprises 16 residues.

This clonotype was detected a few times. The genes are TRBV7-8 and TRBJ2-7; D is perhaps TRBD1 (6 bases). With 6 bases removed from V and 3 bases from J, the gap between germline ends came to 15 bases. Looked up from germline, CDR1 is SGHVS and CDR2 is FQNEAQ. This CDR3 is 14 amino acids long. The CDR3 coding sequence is TGTGCCAGCAGGCCCGGGACATTTGTCTACGAGCAGTACTTC. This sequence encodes CASRPGTFVYEQYF.

CDR3 protein: CASSSETPQNTEAFF. In DNA, the CDR3 is TGCGCCAGCAGCTCCGAGACACCTCAGAACACTGAAGCTTTCTTT. This chain links TRBV5-1 with TRBJ1-1; D remains unclear. Germline CDR1 SGHRS, CDR2 YFSETQ. This CDR3 has 15 amino acids. Trimming pared 3 bases from V and 1 base from J, leaving 13 bases between.

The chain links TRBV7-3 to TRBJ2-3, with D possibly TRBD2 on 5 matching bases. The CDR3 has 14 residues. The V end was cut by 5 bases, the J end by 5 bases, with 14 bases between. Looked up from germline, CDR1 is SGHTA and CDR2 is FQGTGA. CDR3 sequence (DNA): TGTGCCAGCAGCCTCAGGTCGGGATTAGATACGCAGTATTTT. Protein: CASSLRSGLDTQYF.

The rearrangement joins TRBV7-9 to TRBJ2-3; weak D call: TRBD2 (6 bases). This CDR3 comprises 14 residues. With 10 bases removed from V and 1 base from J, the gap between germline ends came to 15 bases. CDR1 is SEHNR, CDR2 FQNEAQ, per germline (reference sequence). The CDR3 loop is CATDGAGRTDTQYF. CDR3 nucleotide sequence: TGTGCCACCGACGGGGCGGGGCGCACAGATACGCAGTATTTT.

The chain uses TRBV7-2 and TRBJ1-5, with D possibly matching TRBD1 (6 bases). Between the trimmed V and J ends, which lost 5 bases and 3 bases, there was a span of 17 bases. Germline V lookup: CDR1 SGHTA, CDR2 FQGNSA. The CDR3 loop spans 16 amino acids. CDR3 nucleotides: TGTGCCAGCAGCGCCCTTAGCAGGGGATCCAATCAGCCCCAGCATTTT. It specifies CASSALSRGSNQPQHF.

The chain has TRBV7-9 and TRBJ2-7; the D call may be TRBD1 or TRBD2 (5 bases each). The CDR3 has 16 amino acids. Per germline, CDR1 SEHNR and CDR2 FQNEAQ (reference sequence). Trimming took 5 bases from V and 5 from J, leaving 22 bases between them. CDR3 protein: CASSRALRDGLNEQYF. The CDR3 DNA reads TGTGCCAGCAGCAGAGCGCTCAGGGACGGTCTCAACGAGCAGTACTTC.

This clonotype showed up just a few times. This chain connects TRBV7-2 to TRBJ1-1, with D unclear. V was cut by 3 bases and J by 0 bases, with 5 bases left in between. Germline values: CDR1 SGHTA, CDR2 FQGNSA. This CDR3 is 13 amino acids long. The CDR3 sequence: CASSFQMNTEAFF. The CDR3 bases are TGTGCCAGCAGCTTCCAGATGAACACTGAAGCTTTCTTT.

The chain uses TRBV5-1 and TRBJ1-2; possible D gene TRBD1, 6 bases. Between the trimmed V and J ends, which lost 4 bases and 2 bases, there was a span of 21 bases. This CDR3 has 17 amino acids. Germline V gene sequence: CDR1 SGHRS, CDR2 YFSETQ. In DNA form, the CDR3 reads TGCGCCAGCAGCGTCTCGGGCCCAGTAGGACAGAACTATGGCTACACCTTC. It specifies CASSVSGPVGQNYGYTF.

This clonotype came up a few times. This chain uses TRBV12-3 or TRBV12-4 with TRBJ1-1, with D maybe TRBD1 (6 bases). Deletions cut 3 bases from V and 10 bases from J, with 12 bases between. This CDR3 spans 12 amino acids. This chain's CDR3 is CASSFFRGGAFF. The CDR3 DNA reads TGTGCCAGCAGTTTCTTCCGAGGGGGAGCTTTCTTT.

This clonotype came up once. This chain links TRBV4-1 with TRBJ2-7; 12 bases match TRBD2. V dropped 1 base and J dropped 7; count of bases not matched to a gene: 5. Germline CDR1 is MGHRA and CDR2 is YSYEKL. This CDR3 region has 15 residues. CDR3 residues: CASSQASGRANEQYF. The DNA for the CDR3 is TGCGCCAGCAGCCAAGCTAGCGGGAGGGCCAATGAGCAGTACTTC.

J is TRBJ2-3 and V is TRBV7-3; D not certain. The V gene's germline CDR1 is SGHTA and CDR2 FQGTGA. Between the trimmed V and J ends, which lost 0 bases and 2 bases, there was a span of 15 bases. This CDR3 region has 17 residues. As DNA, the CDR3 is TGTGCCAGCAGCTTAACTCCTCTTAGCTACCTCACAGATACGCAGTATTTT. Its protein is CASSLTPLSYLTDTQYF.

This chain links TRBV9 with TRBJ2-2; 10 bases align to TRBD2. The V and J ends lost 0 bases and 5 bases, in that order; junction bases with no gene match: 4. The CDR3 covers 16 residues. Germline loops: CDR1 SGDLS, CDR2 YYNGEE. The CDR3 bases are TGTGCCAGCAGCGTAGTAGCGGGGGGAGGAACCGGGGAGCTGTTTTTT. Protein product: CASSVVAGGGTGELFF.

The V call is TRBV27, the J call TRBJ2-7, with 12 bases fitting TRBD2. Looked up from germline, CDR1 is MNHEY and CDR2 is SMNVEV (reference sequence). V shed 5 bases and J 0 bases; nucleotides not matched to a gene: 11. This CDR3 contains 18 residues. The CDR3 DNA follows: TGTGCCAGCAGTCCGTTACTCGGGGGACTAGCGGGCTCCTACGAGCAGTACTTC. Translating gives CASSPLLGGLAGSYEQYF.

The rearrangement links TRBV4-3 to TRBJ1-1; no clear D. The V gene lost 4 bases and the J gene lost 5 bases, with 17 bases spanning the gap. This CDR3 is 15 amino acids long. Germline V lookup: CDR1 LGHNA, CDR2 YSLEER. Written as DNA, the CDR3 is TGCGCCAGCAGCCGGAGTCCCTGGTTGCGGACTGAAGCTTTCTTT. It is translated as CASSRSPWLRTEAFF.

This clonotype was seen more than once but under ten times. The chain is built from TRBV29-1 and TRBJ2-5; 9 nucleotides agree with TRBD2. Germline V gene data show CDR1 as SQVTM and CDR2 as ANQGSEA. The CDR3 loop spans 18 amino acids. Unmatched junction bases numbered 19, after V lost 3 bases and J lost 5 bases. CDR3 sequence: CSVDAPGLAGHTWETQYF. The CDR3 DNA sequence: TGCAGCGTTGATGCCCCGGGCCTAGCGGGGCATACCTGGGAGACCCAGTACTTC.

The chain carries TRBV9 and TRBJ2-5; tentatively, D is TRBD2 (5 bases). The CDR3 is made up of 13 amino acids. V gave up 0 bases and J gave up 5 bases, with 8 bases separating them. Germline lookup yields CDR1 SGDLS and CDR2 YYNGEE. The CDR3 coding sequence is TGTGCCAGCAGCGTAGGGGTAGCGGAGACCCAGTACTTC. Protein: CASSVGVAETQYF.

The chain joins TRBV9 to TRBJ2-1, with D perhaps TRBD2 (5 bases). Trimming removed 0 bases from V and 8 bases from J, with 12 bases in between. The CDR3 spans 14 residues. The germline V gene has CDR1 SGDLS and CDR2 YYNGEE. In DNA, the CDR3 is TGTGCCAGCAGCGTAGTGCCCGGGATCGATGAGCAGTTCTTC. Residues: CASSVVPGIDEQFF. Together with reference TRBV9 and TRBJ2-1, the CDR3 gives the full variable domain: DSGVTQTPKHLITATGQRVTLRCSPRSGDLSVYWYQQSLDQGLQFLIQYYNGEERAKGNILERFSAQQFPDLHSELNLSSLELGDSALYFCASSVVPGIDEQFFGPGTRLTVL.

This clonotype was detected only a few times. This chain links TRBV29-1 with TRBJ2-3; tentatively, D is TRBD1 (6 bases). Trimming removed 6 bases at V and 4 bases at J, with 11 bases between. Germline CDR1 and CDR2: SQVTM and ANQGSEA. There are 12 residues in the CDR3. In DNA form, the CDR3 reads TGCAGCGTAAAACAGGGCTCAGATACGCAGTATTTT. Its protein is CSVKQGSDTQYF.

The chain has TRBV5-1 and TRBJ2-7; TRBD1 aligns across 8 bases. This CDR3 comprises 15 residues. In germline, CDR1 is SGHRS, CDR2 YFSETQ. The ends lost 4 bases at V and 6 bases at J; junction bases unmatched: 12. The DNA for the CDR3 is TGCGCCAGCAGCCGTCCGGACAGGGACAGCGGCGAGCAGTACTTC. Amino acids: CASSRPDRDSGEQYF. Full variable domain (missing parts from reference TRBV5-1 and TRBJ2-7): KAGVTQTPRYLIKTRGQQVTLSCSPISGHRSVSWYQQTPGQGLQFLFEYFSETQRNKGNFPGRFSGRQFSNSRSEMNVSTLELGDSALYLCASSRPDRDSGEQYFGPGTRLTVT.